The 25 T cell receptor beta chains listed next were all sequenced from one sample in a study of beta chain features in type 1 diabetes (dated by TCRdb to about 2018). Libraries came from the immunoSEQ multiplex PCR assay. The High Capacity cDNA Reverse Transcription Kit was used to reverse transcribe all of the isolated RNA, meaning that expressed TCRB transcripts were what got sequenced. TCRdb stores this immuneACCESS table with in-frame sequences only. Part of the clones is absent; in the studies checked, under half of the shortfall reflects unresolved V genes, and no reason is known for the rest. Within this sample are 350,000 to 400,000 clones, with about 15% of them counted one time only. Clones ranked in the top ten supply approximately 0.02% of the sample. Sequences were obtained from naive CD4+ T cells from blood. What the cell subset or site label conveys for this sample: true naive CD4+ T cells. The receptors were sampled from a woman aged 18-29 years in good health.

This sequence joins TRBV5-1 and TRBJ2-5; 8 nucleotides match TRBD1. The germline V gene has CDR1 SGHRS and CDR2 YFSETQ. This CDR3 is 16 amino acids long. The J segment lost 5 bases and the V segment lost 0 bases, leaving 9 bases of the junction unmatched. The CDR3 here is CASSLVGQGAMETQYF. The CDR3 DNA follows: TGCGCCAGCAGCTTGGTTGGCCAGGGGGCGATGGAGACCCAGTACTTC.

The V call is TRBV15, the J call TRBJ1-5; the D is unclear. Trimming removed 5 bases from V and 7 bases from J, with 18 bases in between. This CDR3 has 15 amino acids. Looked up from germline, CDR1 is LNHNV and CDR2 is YYDKDF (reference sequence). The CDR3 DNA reads TGTGCCACCAGCTTGGGAGGACTTCAGGCCCAGCCCCAGCATTTT. Protein product: CATSLGGLQAQPQHF.

The table lists this clone with a few counts. J is TRBJ2-7 and V is TRBV30; 9 bases align to TRBD2. From germline, CDR1 is GTSNPN and CDR2 SVGIG (reference sequence). V trimming: 0 bases; J trimming: 5 bases; junction bases outside the gene matches: 8. The CDR3 extends over 15 amino acids. CDR3 residues: CAWSVLSGSLHEQYF. CDR3 nucleotides: TGTGCCTGGAGTGTACTTAGCGGGAGTCTCCACGAGCAGTACTTC.

This clone was observed a few times. The chain carries TRBV5-1 and TRBJ1-1, with 10 bases matching TRBD1. Per the germline V gene, CDR1 is SGHRS and CDR2 is YFSETQ. CDR3 length: 16 residues. The junction had 2 bases not matched to a gene; V was cut back by 0 bases and J by 0 bases. The CDR3 loop reads CASSLGGTGVNTEAFF. DNA for the CDR3: TGCGCCAGCAGCTTGGGTGGGACAGGGGTGAACACTGAAGCTTTCTTT.

This clone was seen a handful of times. The gene calls are TRBV28 and TRBJ2-5, with 7 bases identical to TRBD1. J gave up 2 bases and V 4 bases, and 1 base lay outside the gene matches. The CDR3 totals 13 residues. Germline lookup yields CDR1 MDHEN and CDR2 SYDVKM. The CDR3 nucleotides read TGTGCCAGCAGTTCGGACAGGCAAGAGACCCAGTACTTC. The encoded protein is CASSSDRQETQYF.

This clone was counted only a few times. V is TRBV5-6 and J is TRBJ2-3; 7 positions match TRBD1. Trimming cost V 6 bases and J 2 bases; bases outside gene matches: 9. This CDR3 comprises 15 residues. Germline CDR1 SGHDT, CDR2 YYEEEE. The CDR3 sequence is CASIPPQGITDTQYF. Here the CDR3 DNA reads TGTGCCAGCATCCCACCACAGGGGATCACAGATACGCAGTATTTT.

This chain joins TRBV27 and TRBJ1-1; 7 positions agree with TRBD1. The CDR3 sequence is 15 residues long. Germline values: CDR1 MNHEY, CDR2 SMNVEV (reference sequence). V was pared by 2 bases and J by 0 bases, with 3 bases of the junction left unmatched. CDR3: CASSLRGQLNTEAFF. For the CDR3, the DNA is TGTGCCAGCAGTTTACGGGGACAGCTGAACACTGAAGCTTTCTTT.

J is TRBJ1-5 and V is TRBV9, with a tentative D call TRBD1 (6 bases). Germline CDR1 reads SGDLS; CDR2 reads YYNGEE. The CDR3 length is 15 residues. Trimming pared 1 base from V and 3 bases from J, leaving 11 bases between. The CDR3 sequence is CASSVQQGFNQPQHF. CDR3 DNA sequence: TGTGCCAGCAGCGTACAACAGGGCTTCAATCAGCCCCAGCATTTT.

A few counts support this clone. The gene calls are TRBV7-9 and TRBJ2-6, with 9 bases fitting TRBD1. The CDR3 spans 17 residues. The V and J ends lost 5 bases and 4 bases, in that order; junction bases with no gene match: 9. Germline CDR1 reads SEHNR; CDR2 reads FQNEAQ (reference sequence). CDR3 sequence: CASSPDRGLGGANVLTF. CDR3 in DNA: TGTGCCAGCAGCCCGGACAGGGGCTTAGGCGGGGCCAACGTCCTGACTTTC. The variable domain in full, completed from reference TRBV7-9 and TRBJ2-6, reads DTGVSQNPRHKITKRGQNVTFRCDPISEHNRLYWYRQTLGQGPEFLTYFQNEAQLEKSRLLSDRFSAERPKGSFSTLEIQRTEQGDSAMYLCASSPDRGLGGANVLTFGAGSRLTVL.

Regarding this clone: Other DNA sequences in the same sample also yield this CDR3. This chain joins TRBV25-1 and TRBJ1-1; TRBD1 matches 7 bases. J was trimmed by 2 bases and V by 4 bases; bases with no gene match: 7. The CDR3 spans 15 residues. From germline, CDR1 is MGHDK and CDR2 SYGVNS. This CDR3 reads CASSASTGRNTEAFF. The CDR3, as DNA: TGTGCCAGCAGTGCATCGACAGGGCGAAACACTGAAGCTTTCTTT.

The chain couples TRBV2 to TRBJ2-1; D remains ambiguous. The length of the CDR3 is 14 residues. Germline-derived CDR1 and CDR2 are SNHLY and FYNNEI. V was pared by 4 bases and J by 10 bases, with 17 bases between. The CDR3: CASSAIRLAEEQFF. The CDR3 bases are TGTGCCAGCAGTGCTATCCGACTGGCTGAGGAGCAGTTCTTC.

In its sample, this clone was seen a few times. This chain connects TRBV7-9 to TRBJ1-5; D unclear. The CDR3 length is 12 residues. Germline V CDR1 and CDR2: SEHNR, FQNEAQ (reference sequence). The germline V and J ends were trimmed by 3 bases and 5 bases, with 5 bases remaining between them. The CDR3 spells CASSFGDQPQHF. CDR3 sequence (DNA): TGTGCCAGCAGCTTCGGGGATCAGCCCCAGCATTTT. Looking up the rest from reference TRBV7-9 and TRBJ1-5 gives the full variable domain: DTGVSQNPRHKITKRGQNVTFRCDPISEHNRLYWYRQTLGQGPEFLTYFQNEAQLEKSRLLSDRFSAERPKGSFSTLEIQRTEQGDSAMYLCASSFGDQPQHFGDGTRLSIL.

The V and J genes are TRBV11-2 and TRBJ2-7, with D unresolved. CDR3 length: 15 residues. V was shortened by 5 bases and J by 5 bases, with 19 bases between the two germline ends. The germline gives CDR1 SGHAT, CDR2 FQNNGV. The CDR3 nucleotides are TGTGCCAGCAGCACCAGCAGGCGCCCCTTTGACGAGCAGTACTTC. Its translation is CASSTSRRPFDEQYF.

The J gene is TRBJ2-1, the V gene TRBV25-1; 10 nucleotides align to TRBD1. There are 16 residues in the CDR3. The germline V gene encodes CDR1 MGHDK and CDR2 SYGVNS. Losses at the gene ends were 8 bases for V and 6 bases for J; bases not matched to a gene: 13. CDR3 region: CASQPPYGTGVNEQFF. The CDR3 DNA reads TGTGCCAGCCAACCACCGTACGGGACAGGGGTCAATGAGCAGTTCTTC.

DNA of the CDR3: TGTGCCAGCAGCCAAGGTTTTCTGGGGGACTCGGCGTACAATGAGCAGTTCTTC. Amino acids: CASSQGFLGDSAYNEQFF. The V gene is TRBV14, the J gene TRBJ2-1; possible D gene TRBD2, 6 bases. In germline, CDR1 is SGHDN, CDR2 FVKESK. CDR3 length equals 18 residues. With 1 base removed from V and 4 bases from J, the gap between germline ends came to 20 bases.

This clone turned up a few times. This chain joins TRBV30 and TRBJ2-5, with 8 bases fitting TRBD2. V dropped 4 bases and J dropped 4; count of bases not matched to a gene: 11. CDR1 is GTSNPN, CDR2 SVGIG, per germline (reference sequence). This CDR3 is built from 15 residues. CDR3 residues: CAWTASSGWTETQYF. For the CDR3, the DNA is TGTGCCTGGACCGCCTCTAGCGGGTGGACAGAGACCCAGTACTTC.

This clone was seen only a few times. V is TRBV9 and J is TRBJ2-3; 11 positions match TRBD2. CDR1 is SGDLS and CDR2 is YYNGEE in the germline V gene. Trimming cost V 2 bases and J 1 base; bases outside gene matches: 6. The CDR3 contains 17 residues. The CDR3 DNA reads TGTGCCAGCAGCGTCCAAGTTAGCGGGAGGGGCACAGATACGCAGTATTTT. Translation: CASSVQVSGRGTDTQYF.

This sequence joins TRBV30 and TRBJ1-4, with D hard to call. V dropped 3 bases and J dropped 0 bases, with 11 bases sitting between them. Looked up from germline, CDR1 is GTSNPN and CDR2 is SVGIG (reference sequence). The length of the CDR3 is 15 residues. In DNA, the CDR3 is TGTGCCTGGAGGGCAGCGGGGTCAACTAATGAAAAACTGTTTTTT. It specifies CAWRAAGSTNEKLFF.

The genes are TRBV2 and TRBJ2-1, with a weak D call TRBD1 (6 bases). The CDR3 is 15 amino acids. Germline values: CDR1 SNHLY, CDR2 FYNNEI. With 7 bases removed from V and 8 bases from J, the gap between germline ends came to 21 bases. CDR3 in DNA: TGTGCCAGCATGTCTATTGGGACCAGGGGACATGAGCAGTTCTTC. The encoded protein is CASMSIGTRGHEQFF.

The chain has TRBV6-5 and TRBJ2-1; D perhaps matches TRBD2 (6 bases). Germline V lookup: CDR1 MNHEY, CDR2 SVGAGI. The CDR3 runs 15 residues. The V end lost 7 bases, the J end lost 4 bases, and 17 bases lay between the germline ends. CDR3 sequence reads: CASNSPGTEYNEQFF. CDR3 DNA sequence: TGTGCCAGCAATTCCCCCGGGACTGAATACAATGAGCAGTTCTTC.

This clone was seen more than once but under ten times. The V gene is TRBV5-1, the J gene TRBJ1-5; 7 nucleotides match TRBD1. The J segment lost 4 bases and the V segment lost 3 bases, leaving 4 bases of the junction unmatched. Looked up from germline, CDR1 is SGHRS and CDR2 is YFSETQ. This CDR3 is built from 14 residues. Here the CDR3 reads CASSSGQTNQPQHF. CDR3 coding DNA: TGCGCCAGCAGCTCGGGACAGACGAATCAGCCCCAGCATTTT.

The V gene is TRBV30, the J gene TRBJ2-4; a weak D match, TRBD1 (6 bases). The CDR3 has 14 residues. In germline, CDR1 is GTSNPN, CDR2 SVGIG (reference sequence). Trimming left V 5 bases short and J 0 bases short, with 11 bases between. CDR3 sequence: CAWGTGLAKNIQYF. In nucleotides, the CDR3 is TGTGCCTGGGGCACAGGGTTAGCCAAAAACATTCAGTACTTC.

The rearrangement uses TRBV7-2 and TRBJ1-2; the match to TRBD1 covers 10 bases. Germline trimming cut 5 bases from V and 4 bases from J; bases unmatched to any gene: 7. Germline assignment: CDR1 SGHTA and CDR2 FQGNSA. This CDR3 comprises 15 residues. This CDR3 is CASSARQGAGYGYTF. CDR3 in DNA: TGTGCCAGCAGCGCCCGACAGGGGGCTGGCTATGGCTACACCTTC. The whole variable domain, filled in from reference TRBV7-2 and TRBJ1-2, reads GAGVSQSPSNKVTEKGKDVELRCDPISGHTALYWYRQSLGQGLEFLIYFQGNSAPDKSGLPSDRFSAERTGGSVSTLTIQRTQQEDSAVYLCASSARQGAGYGYTFGSGTRLTVV.

The chain carries TRBV9 and TRBJ1-1; D ambiguous. V was trimmed by 2 bases and J by 5 bases, leaving 10 bases between them. Germline CDR1 is SGDLS and CDR2 is YYNGEE. CDR3 length: 13 amino acids. The CDR3 region is CASSVSTGTEAFF. In DNA form, the CDR3 reads TGTGCCAGCAGCGTCTCAACGGGAACTGAAGCTTTCTTT. The full variable domain, with the rest looked up from reference TRBV9 and TRBJ1-1, is DSGVTQTPKHLITATGQRVTLRCSPRSGDLSVYWYQQSLDQGLQFLIQYYNGEERAKGNILERFSAQQFPDLHSELNLSSLELGDSALYFCASSVSTGTEAFFGQGTRLTVV.

The V and J genes are TRBV7-2 and TRBJ2-5; D gene uncertain. Germline V gives CDR1 SGHTA, CDR2 FQGNSA. Trimming removed 2 bases at V and 2 bases at J, with 12 bases between. CDR3 length equals 15 residues. Here the CDR3 reads CASSLSSVRQETQYF. The CDR3 region has the DNA TGTGCCAGCAGCTTAAGTTCGGTCAGGCAAGAGACCCAGTACTTC.